Presented here are 21 T cell receptor beta chains from one specimen sequenced in a study of T cell changes during pregnancy in multiple sclerosis. Libraries were prepared by immunoSEQ multiplex PCR; TCRdb keeps only in-frame clonotypes and omits some of them. The sample has just under 65,000 clones; 91% are singletons. The material was peripheral blood, obtained in the third trimester of pregnancy. The source of these receptors is a female donor in good health, enrolled as a control in a pregnancy study.

The V and J genes are TRBV12-5 and TRBJ2-7; TRBD2 might be the D (6 bases). Trimming stripped 7 bases from V and 9 bases from J, with 19 bases between. Germline CDR1 reads LGHNT; CDR2 reads FRNRAP. The CDR3 contains 13 residues. This CDR3 reads CASANARGRVQYF. In DNA form, the CDR3 reads TGTGCTAGTGCCAACGCGCGGGGCCGTGTGCAGTACTTC.

The chain carries TRBV20-1 and TRBJ1-1; no clear D gene. Deletions cut 3 bases from V and 3 bases from J, with 5 bases between. Germline-derived CDR1 and CDR2 are DFQATT and SNEGSKA (reference sequence). This CDR3 has 11 amino acids. CDR3 bases: TGCAGTGCTAGCGACTACACTGAAGCTTTCTTT. Protein sequence: CSASDYTEAFF.

This rearrangement joins TRBV5-1 to TRBJ2-4; D may be TRBD2 (5 bases). CDR3 length: 17 residues. Trimming stripped 4 bases from V and 2 bases from J, with 19 bases between. The germline V gene has CDR1 SGHRS and CDR2 YFSETQ. CDR3 coding DNA: TGCGCCAGCAGCCTGGGAGAGGGATCTCCCACCAAAAACATTCAGTACTTC. Translated: CASSLGEGSPTKNIQYF.

J is TRBJ1-1 and V is TRBV11-3, with 7 bases lining up with TRBD1. Per germline, CDR1 SGHNT and CDR2 YENEEA. With V trimmed by 3 bases and J by 7 bases, 5 bases remained unmatched. CDR3 length equals 13 residues. The CDR3 DNA reads as TGTGCCAGCAGCTTCCGAGGGGACAGTGAAGCTTTCTTT. This gives the protein CASSFRGDSEAFF.

This rearrangement joins TRBV6-1 to TRBJ1-1; TRBD1 agrees at 8 bases. CDR1 and CDR2 (germline): MNHNS, SASEGT. This CDR3 is built from 12 residues. Losses at the gene ends were 8 bases for V and 7 bases for J; bases not matched to a gene: 6. CDR3 residues: CASVDRELEAFF. CDR3 DNA sequence: TGTGCCAGCGTGGACAGGGAGCTTGAAGCTTTCTTT.

The chain uses TRBV7-8 and TRBJ1-4; possibly TRBD1 for D (6 bases). V was trimmed by 2 bases and J by 2 bases, leaving 18 bases between them. This CDR3 contains 18 residues. The germline V gene has CDR1 SGHVS and CDR2 FQNEAQ. CDR3 DNA sequence: TGTGCCAGCAGCTTACGGACCTACAGACAGGCCACTAATGAAAAACTGTTTTTT. It yields the protein CASSLRTYRQATNEKLFF.

The rearrangement uses TRBV9 and TRBJ2-1; 8 positions agree with TRBD1. The germline V gene has CDR1 SGDLS and CDR2 YYNGEE. The CDR3 has 18 residues. V dropped 2 bases and J dropped 0; count of bases not matched to a gene: 10. CDR3 coding DNA: TGTGCCAGCAGCGTCACAGTCACAGGGGGTGCCTCCTACAATGAGCAGTTCTTC. Protein product: CASSVTVTGGASYNEQFF.

The V call is TRBV5-6, the J call TRBJ2-3; perhaps TRBD1 as D (5 bases). Germline V gene data show CDR1 as SGHDT and CDR2 as YYEEEE. This CDR3 region has 15 residues. V dropped 0 bases and J dropped 0 bases, with 8 bases sitting between them. This CDR3 is CASSLGSGSTDTQYF. In nucleotides, the CDR3 is TGTGCCAGCAGCTTGGGGTCAGGGAGCACAGATACGCAGTATTTT.

This sequence joins TRBV10-3 and TRBJ2-7; D gene unclear. V lost 10 bases and J 6 bases, leaving 13 bases between the germline ends. In germline, CDR1 is ENHRY, CDR2 SYGVKD. The CDR3 contains 11 residues. Here the CDR3 reads CATSPPGEQYF. The CDR3 region has the DNA TGTGCCACCTCCCCACCCGGCGAGCAGTACTTC.

This clone was detected once. This sequence joins TRBV29-1 and TRBJ2-6; 9 nucleotides agree with TRBD2. CDR3 size: 16 residues. CDR1 and CDR2 from the germline V gene are SQVTM and ANQGSEA. With V trimmed by 5 bases and J by 2 bases, 7 bases remained unmatched. CDR3 sequence: CSVIGLASAGANVLTF. CDR3 bases: TGCAGCGTTATCGGACTAGCGAGCGCTGGGGCCAACGTCCTGACTTTC. Full variable domain (remainder filled in from reference TRBV29-1 and TRBJ2-6): SAVISQKPSRDICQRGTSLTIQCQVDSQVTMMFWYRQQPGQSLTLIATANQGSEATYESGFVIDKFPISRPNLTFSTLTVSNMSPEDSSIYLCSVIGLASAGANVLTFGAGSRLTVL.

V and J are TRBV7-9 and TRBJ1-6; TRBD1 matches at 7 bases. CDR1 and CDR2 from the germline V gene are SEHNR and FQNEAQ (reference sequence). The CDR3 contains 14 residues. The V segment lost 1 base and the J segment 12 bases; nucleotides outside the gene matches: 6. The CDR3 DNA follows: TGTGCCAGCAGCTTAGGGACAGGCCTCAGACCCCTCCACTTT. This codes for CASSLGTGLRPLHF. Based on the CDR3 plus reference TRBV7-9 and TRBJ1-6, the full variable domain is DTGVSQNPRHKITKRGQNVTFRCDPISEHNRLYWYRQTLGQGPEFLTYFQNEAQLEKSRLLSDRFSAERPKGSFSTLEIQRTEQGDSAMYLCASSLGTGLRPLHFGNGTRLTVT.

The gene calls are TRBV5-1 and TRBJ1-2; D gene ambiguous. Trimming removed 7 bases at V and 6 bases at J, with 16 bases between. CDR1 SGHRS and CDR2 YFSETQ come from the germline V gene. This CDR3 is built from 13 residues. The chain's CDR3 is CASGRETENGYTF. In DNA, the CDR3 is TGCGCCAGCGGAAGAGAAACAGAGAATGGCTACACCTTC.

The gene calls are TRBV18 and TRBJ1-2; 12 bases match TRBD1. V shed 3 bases and J 8 bases; nucleotides not matched to a gene: 10. CDR1 KGHSH and CDR2 LQKENI come from the germline V gene. The CDR3 is 16 residues long. DNA of the CDR3: TGTGCCAGCTCACCCCTTTCGGGACAGGGGGCCGGAGGCTACACCTTC. Its translation: CASSPLSGQGAGGYTF.

CDR3 loop: CASSLAYSGYEQYF. The CDR3 DNA follows: TGTGCCAGCAGCTTAGCCTATTCGGGCTACGAGCAGTACTTC. The V gene is TRBV7-6, the J gene TRBJ2-7; no clear D. In germline, CDR1 is SGHVS, CDR2 FNYEAQ. CDR3 length: 14 residues. Trimming cost V 0 bases and J 3 bases, with 9 bases left between them.

The chain employs TRBV5-4 and TRBJ1-2, with D maybe TRBD1 (6 bases). Germline-derived CDR1 and CDR2 are SGHNT and YYREEE (reference sequence). There are 17 residues in the CDR3. V was clipped by 3 bases and J by 0 bases, with 18 bases between them. In DNA, the CDR3 is TGTGCCAGCAGCTCAAGCAGTCAGGGGTTAGCTAACTATGGCTACACCTTC. Protein product: CASSSSSQGLANYGYTF.

The CDR3 loop is CASSFLQGSGLGEQYF. The DNA for the CDR3 is TGTGCCAGCAGTTTCTTACAGGGATCGGGGCTCGGGGAGCAGTACTTC. The chain links TRBV6-5 to TRBJ2-7; tentatively, D is TRBD1 (6 bases). Trimming took 4 bases from V and 7 from J, leaving 23 bases between them. Germline V gene sequence: CDR1 MNHEY, CDR2 SVGAGI. The CDR3 is 16 residues long.

The chain combines TRBV29-1 with TRBJ1-1, with TRBD1 matching over 10 bases. Germline CDR1 SQVTM, CDR2 ANQGSEA. The length of the CDR3 is 13 residues. Unmatched junction bases numbered 7, after V lost 7 bases and J lost 5 bases. As DNA, the CDR3 is TGCAGCGGACAGGGGGCGTTTAAAACTGAAGCTTTCTTT. This sequence encodes CSGQGAFKTEAFF.

V and J are TRBV5-1 and TRBJ2-7, with TRBD2 matching 9 bases. CDR3 length: 16 amino acids. Germline values: CDR1 SGHRS, CDR2 YFSETQ. The V gene end was trimmed by 4 bases and the J gene end by 6 bases; junction bases not matched to a gene: 14. As DNA, the CDR3 is TGCGCCAGCAGCGGGGTGGGGACTAGCCTTTTCTCCGAGCAGTACTTC. Its translation is CASSGVGTSLFSEQYF.

This rearrangement joins TRBV6-6 to TRBJ2-7; the D is unclear. The CDR3 is made up of 12 amino acids. Looked up from germline, CDR1 is MNHNY and CDR2 is SVGAGI (reference sequence). Trimming left V 0 bases short and J 5 bases short, with 5 bases between. This CDR3 is CASSYSFDEQYF. The DNA for the CDR3 is TGTGCCAGCAGTTACTCTTTCGACGAGCAGTACTTC.

The chain is built from TRBV4-1 and TRBJ2-7; D is undetermined. Germline assignment: CDR1 MGHRA and CDR2 YSYEKL. CDR3 size: 13 residues. The germline V and J ends were trimmed by 4 bases and 3 bases, with 10 bases remaining between them. The CDR3 sequence is CASSPSPVYEQYF. In DNA form, the CDR3 reads TGCGCCAGCAGCCCCTCCCCAGTCTACGAGCAGTACTTC.

The chain carries TRBV29-1 and TRBJ2-1, with 10 bases lining up with TRBD2. CDR1 and CDR2 (germline): SQVTM, ANQGSEA. The CDR3 length is 14 residues. With V trimmed by 4 bases and J by 5 bases, 5 bases remained unmatched. CDR3 in DNA: TGCAGCGTTGTAAGCCTAGCGGGAGACAATGAGCAGTTCTTC. The encoded protein is CSVVSLAGDNEQFF.